This T cell receptor beta chain was recovered during a study of long-term antiretroviral therapy in people with HIV. Runs used v3.0 of the immunoSEQ assay and were done at survey level. Assay used: immunoSEQ multiplex PCR; TCRdb lists only in-frame clones, some missing. The table includes 13,000 or so clones, 60% to 80% detected once. This clonotype was obtained from a young woman with HIV. The specimen comprised unsorted PBMCs, sampled 1.3 years after starting antiretroviral therapy.

CDR3 nucleotide sequence: TGTGCCAGCAGCCTGACAGCGAGCCATGAGCAGTTCTTC. Residues: CASSLTASHEQFF. The gene calls are TRBV5-6 and TRBJ2-1; TRBD1 might be the D (5 bases). Germline V gene data show CDR1 as SGHDT and CDR2 as YYEEEE. The CDR3 is made up of 13 amino acids. V lost 4 bases to trimming and J lost 8 bases, with 13 bases between them.